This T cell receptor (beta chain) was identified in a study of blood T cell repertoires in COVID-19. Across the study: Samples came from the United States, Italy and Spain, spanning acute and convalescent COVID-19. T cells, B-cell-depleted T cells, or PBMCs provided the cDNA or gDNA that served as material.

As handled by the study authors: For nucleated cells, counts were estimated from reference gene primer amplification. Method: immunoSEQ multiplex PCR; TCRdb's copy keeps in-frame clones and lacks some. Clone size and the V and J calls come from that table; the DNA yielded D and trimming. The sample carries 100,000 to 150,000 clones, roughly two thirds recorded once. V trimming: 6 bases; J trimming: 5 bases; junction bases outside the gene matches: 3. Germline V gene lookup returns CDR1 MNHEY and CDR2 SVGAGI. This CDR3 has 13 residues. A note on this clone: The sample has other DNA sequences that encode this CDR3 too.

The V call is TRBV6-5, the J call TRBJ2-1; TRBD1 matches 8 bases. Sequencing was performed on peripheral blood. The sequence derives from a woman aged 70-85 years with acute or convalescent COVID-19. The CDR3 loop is CASRDREHNEQFF. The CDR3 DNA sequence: TGTGCCAGCAGGGACAGGGAGCACAATGAGCAGTTCTTC.